These 2 T cell receptor beta chains originate from one sample sequenced in a study of T cells in Graves' hyperthyroidism and ophthalmopathy. TCR beta CDR3 sequences were amplified from RNA transcripts. First-round RT-PCR with HTBI primers amplified the TCR CDR3 region. One entry per CDR3 protein, called by TCRdb with MiXCR from the multiplex PCR reads. The data contain around 480,000 distinct CDR3 sequences, around 15% of them singletons. Sequenced: blood. These receptors were taken from a woman under 30 with Graves' hyperthyroidism.

In its sample, this clonotype was seen many times. The CDR3 reads CASSLGGIYNEQFF. CDR3 in DNA: TGTGCCAGCAGTTTGGGTGGGATATACAATGAGCAGTTCTTC. The chain links TRBV12-3 or TRBV12-4 to TRBJ2-1, with D unclear. Trimming left V 3 bases short and J 4 bases short, with 10 bases between. The CDR3 runs to 14 residues.

There are many counts of this clonotype. The chain has TRBV10-3 and TRBJ2-7; 7 nucleotides align to TRBD2. J lost 3 bases, V lost 4 bases, and 3 bases had no gene match. This CDR3 is 13 amino acids long. Germline V lookup: CDR1 ENHRY, CDR2 SYGVKD. CDR3 residues: CAISGASGYEQYF. CDR3 DNA sequence: TGTGCCATCAGTGGGGCTAGCGGCTACGAGCAGTACTTC.